Within the sample, the clone carrying this T cell receptor beta chain is medium-sized. Its antigen remains unknown. The source of the PBMCs was over 8.5 ml of fresh peripheral blood. From germline, CDR1 is MNHEY and CDR2 SVGAGI. This CDR3 spans 14 amino acids. Trimming at V came to 7 bases and at J to 5 bases, leaving 10 bases not matched to a gene. The data originate from a study of T cells in Graves' hyperthyroidism and ophthalmopathy. Study-wide findings and caveats: Stable hyperthyroidism was told apart from ophthalmopathy by a model built on 13 V-J features.

RNA transcripts gave rise to amplified TCR beta CDR3 regions. The HTBI primer set drove a first-round RT-PCR of the TCR CDR3. TCRdb recomputed calls from the multiplex PCR reads with MiXCR, one row per CDR3 protein. Altogether approximately 32,000 distinct CDR3 sequences are present, around 48% being singletons, with the ten largest covering 5.5% to 7.5%. This TCR was recovered from a woman between 45 and 60 years old with Graves' hyperthyroidism that later progressed to Graves' ophthalmopathy. The material sequenced was blood. The chain carries TRBV6-5 and TRBJ2-7; 8 nucleotides agree with TRBD2. The CDR3 nucleotides read TGTGCCAGCACCCCACTCACTAGCGGCCACGAGCAGTACTTC. This sequence encodes CASTPLTSGHEQYF.